Each of the 14 T cell receptor beta chains below was sequenced from the same sample in a study of OX40 agonist ivuxolimab in advanced cancers. Some clones are missing from TCRdb's copy, which holds only in-frame ones; the method was immunoSEQ multiplex PCR. This sample has approximately 65,000 clones, with approximately 89% found just once. This material consisted of CD4+ or CD8+ T cells sorted from blood, taken in a trial of the OX40 agonist ivuxolimab. The receptors shown here come from an adult with an advanced solid tumor such as melanoma, head and neck, liver or kidney cancer.

This sequence joins TRBV19 and TRBJ2-3, with TRBD1 identical over 8 bases. Losses at the gene ends were 6 bases for V and 0 bases for J; bases not matched to a gene: 8. Per germline, CDR1 LNHDA and CDR2 SQIVND (reference sequence). The CDR3 contains 16 residues. The CDR3 protein is CASSLPRDRSTDTQYF. CDR3 bases: TGTGCCAGTAGCCTGCCCCGGGACAGGAGCACAGATACGCAGTATTTT.

The chain carries TRBV19 and TRBJ2-3, with a possible D match to TRBD1 (6 bases). Germline values: CDR1 LNHDA, CDR2 SQIVND (reference sequence). The CDR3 runs 14 residues. V was clipped by 4 bases and J by 1 base, with 9 bases between them. Written as DNA, the CDR3 is TGTGCCAGTAGTAAGGGACACGGCACAGATACGCAGTATTTT. Encoded protein: CASSKGHGTDTQYF.

This clone was seen a few times. The chain has TRBV6-6 and TRBJ2-2; D might be TRBD1 (6 bases). V was trimmed by 5 bases and J by 4 bases, leaving 11 bases between them. This CDR3 has 14 residues. Germline V gives CDR1 MNHNY, CDR2 SVGAGI (reference sequence). CDR3 in amino acids: CASSGTRGTGELFF. The CDR3 nucleotides read TGTGCCAGCAGTGGGACAAGGGGCACCGGGGAGCTGTTTTTT.

This clone was detected once. J is TRBJ2-3 and V is TRBV2; the D gene is possibly TRBD1 (5 bases). Trimming removed 4 bases from V and 7 bases from J, with 9 bases in between. Germline CDR1 is SNHLY and CDR2 is FYNNEI. The CDR3 extends over 12 amino acids. The CDR3 DNA follows: TGTGCCAGCAGTGTGACAGACAATACGCAGTATTTT. Translation gives CASSVTDNTQYF.

CDR3 DNA sequence: TGCAGCGTTGAAGTCGGGGGGACAGGCAATCAGCCCCAGCATTTT. Residues: CSVEVGGTGNQPQHF. The V and J genes are TRBV29-1 and TRBJ1-5, with 7 bases aligning to TRBD1. Germline assignment: CDR1 SQVTM and CDR2 ANQGSEA. Unmatched junction bases numbered 5, after V lost 1 base and J lost 2 bases. This CDR3 is 15 amino acids long.

This clone was observed once. A junction boundary mismatches the germline segment, possibly from a read error. The chain links TRBV7-2 to TRBJ2-1; 12 nucleotides agree with TRBD2. CDR1 SGHTA and CDR2 FQGNSA come from the germline V gene. The CDR3 is 15 residues long. CDR3 sequence: CASSLAGGPNHEQFF. CDR3 DNA sequence: TGTGCCAGCAGCCTAGCGGGGGGGCCGAACCATGAGCAGTTCTTC.

The chain employs TRBV5-1 and TRBJ1-1; D gene uncertain. The V end lost 4 bases, the J end lost 0 bases, and 16 bases lay between the germline ends. Looked up from germline, CDR1 is SGHRS and CDR2 is YFSETQ. The CDR3 loop spans 16 amino acids. The CDR3 protein is CASSSDTGRMNTEAFF. CDR3 coding DNA: TGCGCCAGCAGCAGCGACACGGGGAGAATGAACACTGAAGCTTTCTTT.

This clone was counted a single time. The V and J genes are TRBV19 and TRBJ1-5; D is perhaps TRBD1 (5 bases). This CDR3 comprises 14 residues. Trimming took 5 bases from V and 0 from J, leaving 8 bases between them. Per germline, CDR1 LNHDA and CDR2 SQIVND (reference sequence). CDR3 sequence reads: CASSGHYSNQPQHF. The CDR3 nucleotides read TGTGCCAGTAGTGGACACTATAGCAATCAGCCCCAGCATTTT.

The chain joins TRBV10-3 to TRBJ1-1; 9 nucleotides match TRBD1. Germline V lookup: CDR1 ENHRY, CDR2 SYGVKD. CDR3 length: 15 amino acids. Trimming removed 0 bases from V and 6 bases from J; junction bases left unmatched: 5. The CDR3 spells CAISESTGQGSEAFF. The CDR3 region has the DNA TGTGCCATCAGTGAGTCAACGGGACAGGGTTCTGAAGCTTTCTTT.

This clone was picked up one time. The chain employs TRBV7-2 and TRBJ2-3; TRBD2 might be the D (5 bases). The CDR3 has 15 amino acids. Trimming stripped 5 bases from V and 2 bases from J, with 14 bases between. The germline V gene has CDR1 SGHTA and CDR2 FQGNSA. For the CDR3, the DNA is TGTGCCAGCAGCCCCGGCGGGCAGGACACAGATACGCAGTATTTT. This sequence encodes CASSPGGQDTDTQYF.

The chain employs TRBV7-9 and TRBJ2-2, with TRBD1 as a possible D gene (5 bases). The CDR3 covers 16 residues. V lost 4 bases to trimming and J lost 4 bases, with 16 bases between them. Germline V gives CDR1 SEHNR, CDR2 FQNEAQ (reference sequence). The CDR3 coding sequence is TGTGCCAGCAGCTCCCCCACAGAAGGGGCCACCGGGGAGCTGTTTTTT. Its translation is CASSSPTEGATGELFF. Full variable domain (missing parts from reference TRBV7-9 and TRBJ2-2): DTGVSQNPRHKITKRGQNVTFRCDPISEHNRLYWYRQTLGQGPEFLTYFQNEAQLEKSRLLSDRFSAERPKGSFSTLEIQRTEQGDSAMYLCASSSPTEGATGELFFGEGSRLTVL.

The chain couples TRBV6-1 to TRBJ1-4; D gene unclear. The CDR3 sequence is 14 residues long. The germline V gene encodes CDR1 MNHNS and CDR2 SASEGT. V was clipped by 6 bases and J by 0 bases, with 8 bases between them. CDR3 loop: CASSTATTNEKLFF. CDR3 bases: TGTGCCAGCAGCACAGCCACAACTAATGAAAAACTGTTTTTT.

The chain links TRBV5-1 to TRBJ2-3, with D perhaps matching TRBD1 or TRBD2 (6 bases each). The germline V and J ends were trimmed by 0 bases and 8 bases, with 16 bases remaining between them. The CDR3 is 15 amino acids. Germline lookup yields CDR1 SGHRS and CDR2 YFSETQ. The CDR3 DNA reads as TGCGCCAGCAGCTTGGCTAGCTTAGGGGGAGGTACGCAGTATTTT. This translates into CASSLASLGGGTQYF.

The V gene is TRBV2, the J gene TRBJ1-3, with D possibly matching TRBD1 (5 bases). Germline CDR1 reads SNHLY; CDR2 reads FYNNEI. The V and J ends lost 7 bases and 1 base respectively, with 11 bases between them. CDR3 length: 14 amino acids. CDR3 region: CASILGASGNTIYF. CDR3 in DNA: TGTGCCAGCATCTTAGGGGCGTCTGGAAACACCATATATTTT.